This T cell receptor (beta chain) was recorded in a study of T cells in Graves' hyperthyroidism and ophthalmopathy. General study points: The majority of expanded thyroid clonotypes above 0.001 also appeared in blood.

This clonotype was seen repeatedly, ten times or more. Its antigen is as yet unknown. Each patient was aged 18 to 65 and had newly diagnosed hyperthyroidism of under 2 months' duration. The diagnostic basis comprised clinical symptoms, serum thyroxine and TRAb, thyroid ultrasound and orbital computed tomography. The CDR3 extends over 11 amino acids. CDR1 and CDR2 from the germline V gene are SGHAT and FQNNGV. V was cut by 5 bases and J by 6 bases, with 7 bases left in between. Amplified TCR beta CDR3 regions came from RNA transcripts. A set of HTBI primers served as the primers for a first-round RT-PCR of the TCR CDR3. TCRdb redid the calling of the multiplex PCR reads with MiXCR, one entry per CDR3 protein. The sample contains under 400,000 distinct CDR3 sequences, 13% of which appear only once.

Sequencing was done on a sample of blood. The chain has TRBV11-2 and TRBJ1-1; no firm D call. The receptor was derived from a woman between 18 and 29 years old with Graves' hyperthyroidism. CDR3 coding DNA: TGTGCCAGCAGCATCCGGGCTGAAGCTTTCTTT. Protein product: CASSIRAEAFF.